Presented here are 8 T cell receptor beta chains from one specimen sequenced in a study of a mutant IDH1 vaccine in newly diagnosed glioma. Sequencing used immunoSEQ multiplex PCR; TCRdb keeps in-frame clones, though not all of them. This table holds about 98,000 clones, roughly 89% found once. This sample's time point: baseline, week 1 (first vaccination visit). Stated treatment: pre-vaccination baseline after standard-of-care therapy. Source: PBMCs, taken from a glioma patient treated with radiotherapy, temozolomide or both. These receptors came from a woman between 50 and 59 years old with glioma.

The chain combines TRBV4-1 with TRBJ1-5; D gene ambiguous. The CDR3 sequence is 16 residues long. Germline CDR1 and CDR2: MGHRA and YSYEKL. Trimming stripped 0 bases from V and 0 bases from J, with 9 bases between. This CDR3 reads CASSQDPYNSNQPQHF. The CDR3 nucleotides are TGCGCCAGCAGCCAAGACCCATACAATAGCAATCAGCCCCAGCATTTT.

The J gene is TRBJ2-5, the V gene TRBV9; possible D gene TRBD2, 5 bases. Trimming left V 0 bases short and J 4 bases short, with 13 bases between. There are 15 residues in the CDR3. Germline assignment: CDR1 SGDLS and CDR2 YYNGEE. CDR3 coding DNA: TGTGCCAGCAGCGTAGGGGTAGGAGGCAGAGAGACCCAGTACTTC. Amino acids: CASSVGVGGRETQYF. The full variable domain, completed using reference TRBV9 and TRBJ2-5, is DSGVTQTPKHLITATGQRVTLRCSPRSGDLSVYWYQQSLDQGLQFLIQYYNGEERAKGNILERFSAQQFPDLHSELNLSSLELGDSALYFCASSVGVGGRETQYFGPGTRLLVL.

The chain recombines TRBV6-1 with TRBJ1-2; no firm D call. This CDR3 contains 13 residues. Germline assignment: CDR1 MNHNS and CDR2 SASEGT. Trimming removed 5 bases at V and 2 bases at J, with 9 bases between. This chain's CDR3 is CASSLKGNYGYTF. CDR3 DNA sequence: TGTGCCAGCAGTCTAAAGGGAAACTATGGCTACACCTTC.

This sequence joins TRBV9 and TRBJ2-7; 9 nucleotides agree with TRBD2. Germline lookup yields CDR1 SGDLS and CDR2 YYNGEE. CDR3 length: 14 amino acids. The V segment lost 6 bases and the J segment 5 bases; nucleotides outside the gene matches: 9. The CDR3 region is CASTVSGSGHEQYF. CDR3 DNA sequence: TGTGCCAGCACCGTTAGCGGGAGCGGCCACGAGCAGTACTTC.

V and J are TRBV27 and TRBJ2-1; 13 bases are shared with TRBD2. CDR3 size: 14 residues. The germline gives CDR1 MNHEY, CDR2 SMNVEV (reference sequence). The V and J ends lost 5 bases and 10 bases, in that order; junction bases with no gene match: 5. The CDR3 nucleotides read TGTGCCAGCAGTCTCGGACTAGCGGGAGAGGAGCAGTTCTTC. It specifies CASSLGLAGEEQFF.

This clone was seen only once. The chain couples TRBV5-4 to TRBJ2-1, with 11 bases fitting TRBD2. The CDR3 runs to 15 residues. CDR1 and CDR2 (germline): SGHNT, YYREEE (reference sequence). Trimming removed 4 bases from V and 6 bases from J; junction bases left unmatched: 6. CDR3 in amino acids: CASSRTSGSINEQFF. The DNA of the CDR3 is TGTGCCAGCAGCAGAACTAGCGGGAGCATCAATGAGCAGTTCTTC.

The chain's CDR3 is CASSFSGDFGGASQGTQYF. The CDR3, as DNA: TGCGCCAGCAGCTTTTCCGGCGACTTTGGAGGAGCGAGCCAGGGGACCCAGTACTTC. The chain combines TRBV5-1 with TRBJ2-5, with D perhaps given as TRBD1 or TRBD2 (5 bases each). CDR3 length: 19 residues. The V gene's germline CDR1 is SGHRS and CDR2 YFSETQ. The germline V and J ends were trimmed by 2 bases and 7 bases, with 30 bases remaining between them.

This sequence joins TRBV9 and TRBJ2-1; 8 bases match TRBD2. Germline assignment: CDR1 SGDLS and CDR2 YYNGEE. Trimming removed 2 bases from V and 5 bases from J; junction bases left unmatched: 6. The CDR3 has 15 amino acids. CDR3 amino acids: CASSVTGLGNNEQFF. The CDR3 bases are TGTGCCAGCAGCGTGACGGGACTAGGAAACAATGAGCAGTTCTTC. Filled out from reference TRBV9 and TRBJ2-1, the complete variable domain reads DSGVTQTPKHLITATGQRVTLRCSPRSGDLSVYWYQQSLDQGLQFLIQYYNGEERAKGNILERFSAQQFPDLHSELNLSSLELGDSALYFCASSVTGLGNNEQFFGPGTRLTVL.